This TCR beta chain was obtained from a study of siplizumab effects on memory and regulatory T cells. Points from the study as a whole: Major contributors to the alloresponse seemed to be naive T cells, which also appeared more diverse than memory cells. In controls, around 30% of mappable alloreactive CD4+ clones were Treg-derived on average, versus approximately 70% with siplizumab.

This CDR3 has 16 amino acids. Germline-derived CDR1 and CDR2 are SQVTM and ANQGSEA. Assays examined about 10^5 TCR templates per sample. Sequencing used immunoSEQ multiplex PCR; TCRdb keeps in-frame clones, though not all of them. The sample lists some 100,000 clones, 90% to 95% occurring once. On this clone itself: The antigen remains undetermined.

This chain joins TRBV29-1 and TRBJ1-2, with TRBD1 matching 9 bases. This TCR derives from a human donor in good health. The specimen was non-Treg CD4+ T cells sorted from blood. The CDR3 is CIASGRRGQGLDGYTF. CDR3 DNA: TGCATCGCCTCGGGTCGACGGGGACAGGGATTAGATGGCTACACCTTC.